The subject of this entry is one TCR beta chain. The authors' processing: Amplification with reference gene primers provided the estimates of nucleated cell counts. Here immunoSEQ multiplex PCR was the method, and the copy in TCRdb shows in-frame clones only, minus some. V and J calls and clone size are those listed in that table; D and trimming were worked out from the DNA. The sample holds tens of thousands of clones, about 87% seen once. The source of the sample is a study of blood T cell repertoires in COVID-19. Study at large: Both acute and convalescent COVID-19 samples were obtained from the United States, Italy and Spain. T cells, B-cell-depleted T cells, or PBMCs supplied cDNA or gDNA.

Looked up from germline, CDR1 is MNHEY and CDR2 is SVGAGI. The CDR3 sequence is 13 residues long. Trimming cost V 2 bases and J 2 bases, with 6 bases left between them. The sequence was collected from an older man with acute or convalescent COVID-19. This chain connects TRBV6-5 to TRBJ1-2, with D unresolved. The source material was peripheral blood. CDR3 region: CASSYRRNYGYTF. In DNA form, the CDR3 reads TGTGCCAGCAGTTACAGGAGGAACTATGGCTACACCTTC.